This TCR beta chain is from a study of cytomegalovirus exposure and HLA in healthy donors (dated by TCRdb to the late 2010s). Regarding the study in general: An earlier analysis of several hundred of the donors reported 250 to 350 Gb of sequence data and around 120 million unique TCR beta sequences from roughly 180 million T cells. The genetic ancestry cluster associated with self-reported Caucasian donors included approximately 85% of the 300 to 450 genotyped donors. Both class I and class II loci were covered by HLA typing, at four-digit resolution. An earlier analysis of 587 of the donors applied high-throughput TCR beta sequencing to assess whether each TCR beta V gene segment acted as functional or pseudogenic. All discovery cohort repertoires had been generated on a single sequencing platform. A later analysis re-examined previously published TCR beta repertoires from hundreds of donors and added high-resolution HLA genotyping to investigate patterns of TCR occurrence. Roughly five DR-DQ haplotypes were treated as single units for association and clustering because of strong linkage in the cohort. A later genetic analysis used genome-wide SNP genotypes for about three fifths of the 666 donors, treating that subset as a discovery cohort. Among several hundred genotyped donors of the cohort, an average of around 250,000 unique TCR beta nucleotide sequences was sequenced per donor, of which about 18% were non-productive. About 280 gigabases of sequencing data and approximately 92 million unique TCR sequences made up an early release that covered around 640 HLA-typed donors. A separate validation cohort of roughly 130 different subjects was used in addition to the 666-subject first cohort. The study used immunosequencing to profile the T cell repertoires of some 600 subjects and linked those repertoires to cytomegalovirus serostatus. The study aimed to test whether cataloging public T cell receptors could reveal signatures of past pathogen exposure. The later analysis used no new phenotypic data to find candidate immune exposures, relying instead on TCR beta sequences and their occurrence across donors. To predict cytomegalovirus infection status, the study brought together high-throughput TCR immunosequencing, statistical association of individual TCRs with disease status, and machine learning. Donor age, sex, ethnicity and CMV serostatus were compiled alongside the repertoire data. The number of donors typed differed by locus, with roughly 620-630 for A, B, C, DRB1 and DQB1, roughly 550 for DQA1, approximately 570 for DPA1, and some 470 for DPB1.

Library preparation was by the immunoSEQ multiplex PCR assay. For the multiplex PCR, a mixture combining 60 forward primers for TCR Vbeta segments and 13 reverse primers for TCR Jbeta segments was used. The CDR3 region of rearranged TCR beta genes was amplified from genomic DNA with a multiplex PCR assay. Amplified TCR beta libraries were sequenced as 87-base-pair reads on the Illumina HiSeq System. The authors' analysis ran thus. Across the 700 or so repertoires, a later analysis counted some 80 million unique TCR beta chains, 9 million to 14 million of which were shared by at least two donors. Raw reads were error-corrected and collapsed into unique sequences by a nearest-neighbor algorithm in which closely related sequences were merged to remove PCR and sequencing errors. To assign V, D and J gene segments, CDR3 sequences were aligned to IMGT reference sequences. For a sequence to be retained, a match of at least six nucleotides was required to both a V gene segment and a J gene segment. Rearrangements were called productive when the CDR3 lacked stop codons and stayed in frame with V and J; all others were non-productive. CDR3 was defined by IMGT convention, running from the second conserved V-encoded cysteine to the conserved J-encoded phenylalanine. The earlier analysis of 500 to 600 of the donors excluded sequences that lacked an unambiguous match to a single V gene segment. In an earlier analysis of 587 of the donors, a V segment was called functional when productive rearrangements were above 56.7%, and segregating when the standard deviation between donors exceeded 5%. A statistical classification framework was developed to diagnose cytomegalovirus status using the catalog of TCR beta chain sequences. In a later analysis, V and J genes were assigned by comparing TCR nucleotide sequences against IMGT/GENE-DB human TR gene sequences. A later analysis assigned CDR3 sequences and most-parsimonious VDJ recombination scenarios with the TCRdist pipeline. In a later analysis, every TCR beta chain was defined by the combination of its CDR3 amino acid sequence and its V-gene family, and reads without a unique V-gene family were dropped. In a later analysis, 500 to 650 highly shared, low-generation-probability nucleotide sequences were removed to address suspected cross-contamination and a sequencing artifact. In a later analysis, a clonal expansion index for each public chain was calculated from normalized within-repertoire ranks of inferred template counts. In a later analysis, generation probabilities were computed using a VDJ recombination model fitted to out-of-frame rearrangements, and the results were checked against IGoR. In a later analysis, TCR-TCR, TCR-HLA and TCR-CMV co-occurrence was scored with hypergeometric tests, and a repertoire-size bias correction was applied to TCR pairs. A later analysis estimated false discovery rates by permuting HLA or CMV assignments 20 times. A later analysis grouped co-occurring TCRs with DBSCAN, adding TCRdist sequence similarity when clustering within HLA-allele-positive subsets. Repertoires with fewer than 30,000 or more than 120,000 public chains were left out of co-occurrence clustering, as were about 5 repertoires with anomalous nucleotide sharing. TCRdb took over this immuneACCESS table, retaining in-frame rearrangements with V and J assigned. Such tables are incomplete; in checked studies, under half of the missing clones stem from an unresolved V gene, and the remainder is unexplained. V and J calls and clone size are as listed in that table; D and trimming were resolved from the DNA. For this sample there are about 120,000 clones; 74% appear just once. The biggest ten clones account for 2% to 2.5% of the sample.

With respect to this clone: Its binding antigen is unknown. No qualities accompany the bases; no much larger clone lies one base away.

V lost 7 bases and J lost 5 bases, and the count of bases not matched to a germline gene is 14. Spanning cysteine to phenylalanine, the CDR3 consists of 18 amino acids. The CDR3 DNA has 54 bases and is translated from base 1. Taken from the germline V gene, the CDR1 and CDR2 loops are MDHEN and SYDVKM. The cohort was made up of approximately 670 healthy bone marrow donors. At the time of sampling, every cohort member was nominally healthy, though immune exposures that went unrecorded were likely present. CMV serostatus was recorded as positive for around 300 and negative for about 50% of the roughly 670 cohort members, whereas no CMV serostatus was recorded for the donor in question. A peripheral blood sample was provided by each donor, and peripheral blood mononuclear cells were used for TCR beta sequencing. Genomic DNA was extracted from the blood cell samples with the Qiagen DNeasy Blood Extraction Kit.

What the authors observed across the whole study: In an earlier analysis of 587 of the donors, most TCR beta V segments appeared in productive rearrangements about 87% or about 30% of the time, broadly matching IMGT annotations. Correlated functional status among segregating V segments might be attributable to linkage disequilibrium, but an unknown experimental factor could not be ruled out. According to a later analysis, most CMV-associated TCR beta chains appeared to be HLA-restricted, and the HLA associations seemed to be driven largely by CMV exposure. Several of the top co-occurrence clusters appeared to be linked to parvovirus B19, influenza, CMV and Epstein-Barr virus, according to a later analysis. A later analysis found that TCR association rates varied across HLA loci, with DRB1 alleles showing the most associated TCRs and HLA-C alleles the fewest. V-gene and J-gene trimming of TCR beta chains was associated with a missense DCLRE1C variant in a later genetic analysis, and the association was replicated in an independent cohort. Because HLA typing was unavailable for some donors at each locus, only the typed subset was used in association tests. Compared with equally common non-associated chains, HLA-associated TCR beta chains in a later analysis were more clonally expanded and had lower generation probabilities. Across donors, most TCR sequences were observed very rarely, whereas some public TCRs were present in many individuals. CMV serostatus was the only immune exposure information available for the cohort. In both the original and validation cohorts, the classifier was reported to diagnose cytomegalovirus status with high specificity and sensitivity. According to the authors, the approach could potentially be generalized to other disease states and immunological phenotypes. In this cohort, only TCR beta chains were sequenced, and detectable features were limited by the absence of alpha or paired-chain data. In a later analysis, about 16,000 TCR beta sequences were associated with specific HLA alleles at a false discovery rate of 0.05. A group of highly shared sequence variants was considered likely to be a technical artifact of the sequencing pipeline. The earlier analysis of 587 of the donors excluded approximately 17 rarely observed V segments, including chromosome 9 orphons, because counts were too low. Compared with the approximately 670-donor mean, donors in an Asian-associated ancestry cluster had fewer N-insertions in productive TCRs, according to a later genetic analysis. A further reported finding was that TCR beta sequences accurately predicted the HLA-A and HLA-B alleles for most subjects in the first cohort. Assigning TCR associations to individual alleles was difficult when HLA alleles, especially DR and DQ, strongly co-occurred. Because the 87-base-pair reads could not distinguish some IMGT-functional V segments, including TRBV6-2 and TRBV6-3, those segments were excluded. Three of the identified cytomegalovirus-associated TCR beta chains were confirmed in vitro to be specific for cytomegalovirus antigens. In the study, some 180 TCR beta chains were listed as associated with cytomegalovirus. The presence/absence analyses assumed that sequencing depth was roughly uniform across donors, and that assumption may not be true.

This receptor chain uses TRBV28 and TRBJ2-5, and TRBD2 matches 15 of the central bases. Sequenced material: PBMCs. The TCR originated in a human donor in good health. The CDR3 protein: CASTGLAGGEEARETQYF. The base sequence is TGTGCCAGCACCGGACTAGCGGGGGGGGAGGAGGCTAGGGAGACCCAGTACTTC.